The 2 T cell receptor beta chains listed next were all sequenced from one sample in a study of graft-versus-host responses after intestinal transplantation. Some clones are missing from TCRdb's copy, which holds only in-frame ones; the method was immunoSEQ multiplex PCR. This repertoire shows tens of thousands of clones, about 95% found once; its top ten account for around 0.19%. No antigen has been assigned to these receptors. The sample consisted of unstimulated CD4+ T cells sorted from spleen or lymph node cells, taken before transplant. Receptors were obtained from a human donor who was the organ donor for an intestinal transplant.

The V call is TRBV29-1, the J call TRBJ2-7, with D unresolved. The CDR3 is made up of 11 amino acids. Deletions cut 3 bases from V and 7 bases from J, with 10 bases between. Germline V gene lookup returns CDR1 SQVTM and CDR2 ANQGSEA. The CDR3: CSVEEGYEQYF. The CDR3, as DNA: TGCAGCGTTGAGGAAGGGTATGAGCAGTACTTC.

The chain has TRBV2 and TRBJ2-7, with 8 bases fitting TRBD1. Germline V CDR1 and CDR2: SNHLY, FYNNEI. The CDR3 sequence is 14 residues long. V lost 7 bases, J lost 1 base, and 6 bases stayed unmatched. CDR3 in DNA: TGTGCCAGCATATTGACAGGGGAGTCCTACGAGCAGTACTTC. Residues: CASILTGESYEQYF.